This T cell receptor beta chain came from a study of T cell responses to AZD1222 COVID-19 vaccine. General study results and limits: Mostly white British, mostly female donors; authors suggested clonal diversity may be underestimated. Unmutated regions of variants are reportedly targeted by nearly half of spike-specific TCRs.

A note on this clone: The target antigen is unknown.

V trimming: 0 bases; J trimming: 6 bases; junction bases outside the gene matches: 4. The CDR3 spans 14 residues. The germline V gene encodes CDR1 SGDLS and CDR2 YYNGEE. Produced via immunoSEQ multiplex PCR; TCRdb's table is partial and in-frame only. This table has some 130,000 clones, 89% appearing once. The sequence was collected from an adult in good health. The chain has TRBV9 and TRBJ2-3; TRBD2 agrees at 7 bases. The source material was peripheral blood, sampled on day 0 of AZD1222 vaccination. The CDR3 reads CASSVVGGGDTQYF. The CDR3 DNA reads TGTGCCAGCAGCGTAGTCGGGGGAGGGGATACGCAGTATTTT.